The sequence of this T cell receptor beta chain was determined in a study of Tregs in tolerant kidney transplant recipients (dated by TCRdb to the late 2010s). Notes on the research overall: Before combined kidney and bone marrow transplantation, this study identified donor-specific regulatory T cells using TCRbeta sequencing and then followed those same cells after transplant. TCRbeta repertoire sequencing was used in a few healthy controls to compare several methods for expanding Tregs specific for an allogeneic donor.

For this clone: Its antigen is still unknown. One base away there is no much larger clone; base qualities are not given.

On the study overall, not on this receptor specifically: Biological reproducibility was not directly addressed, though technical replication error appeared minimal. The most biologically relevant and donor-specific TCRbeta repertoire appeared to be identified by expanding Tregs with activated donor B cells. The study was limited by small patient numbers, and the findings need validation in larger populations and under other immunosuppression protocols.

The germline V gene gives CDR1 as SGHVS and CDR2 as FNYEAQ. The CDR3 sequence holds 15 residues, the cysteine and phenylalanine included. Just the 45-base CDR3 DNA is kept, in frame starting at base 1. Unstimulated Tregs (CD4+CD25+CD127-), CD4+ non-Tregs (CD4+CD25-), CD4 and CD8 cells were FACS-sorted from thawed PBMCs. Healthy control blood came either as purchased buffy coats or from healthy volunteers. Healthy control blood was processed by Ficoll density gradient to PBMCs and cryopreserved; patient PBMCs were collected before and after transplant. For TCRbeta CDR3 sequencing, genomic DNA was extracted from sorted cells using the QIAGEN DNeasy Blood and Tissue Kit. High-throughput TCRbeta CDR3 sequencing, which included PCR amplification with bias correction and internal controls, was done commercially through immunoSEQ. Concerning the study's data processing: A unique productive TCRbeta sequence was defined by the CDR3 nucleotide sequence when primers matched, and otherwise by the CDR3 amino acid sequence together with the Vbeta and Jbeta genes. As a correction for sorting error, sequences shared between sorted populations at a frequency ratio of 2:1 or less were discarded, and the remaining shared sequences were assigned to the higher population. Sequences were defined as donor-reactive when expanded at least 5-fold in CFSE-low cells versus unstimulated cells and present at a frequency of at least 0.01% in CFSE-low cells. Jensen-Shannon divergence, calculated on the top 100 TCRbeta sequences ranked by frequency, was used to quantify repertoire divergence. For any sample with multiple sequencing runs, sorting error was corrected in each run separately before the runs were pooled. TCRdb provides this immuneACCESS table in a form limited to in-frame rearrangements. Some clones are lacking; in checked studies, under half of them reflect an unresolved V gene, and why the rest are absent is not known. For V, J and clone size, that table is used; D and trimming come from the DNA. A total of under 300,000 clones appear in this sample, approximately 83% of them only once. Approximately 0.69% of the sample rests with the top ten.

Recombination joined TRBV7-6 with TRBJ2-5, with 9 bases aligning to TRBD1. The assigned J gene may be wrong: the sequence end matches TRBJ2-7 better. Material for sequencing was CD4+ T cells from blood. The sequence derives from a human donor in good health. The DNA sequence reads TGTGCCAGCAGTTCTACGGGACAGGGTGTCCACGAGCAGTACTTC. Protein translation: CASSSTGQGVHEQYF.